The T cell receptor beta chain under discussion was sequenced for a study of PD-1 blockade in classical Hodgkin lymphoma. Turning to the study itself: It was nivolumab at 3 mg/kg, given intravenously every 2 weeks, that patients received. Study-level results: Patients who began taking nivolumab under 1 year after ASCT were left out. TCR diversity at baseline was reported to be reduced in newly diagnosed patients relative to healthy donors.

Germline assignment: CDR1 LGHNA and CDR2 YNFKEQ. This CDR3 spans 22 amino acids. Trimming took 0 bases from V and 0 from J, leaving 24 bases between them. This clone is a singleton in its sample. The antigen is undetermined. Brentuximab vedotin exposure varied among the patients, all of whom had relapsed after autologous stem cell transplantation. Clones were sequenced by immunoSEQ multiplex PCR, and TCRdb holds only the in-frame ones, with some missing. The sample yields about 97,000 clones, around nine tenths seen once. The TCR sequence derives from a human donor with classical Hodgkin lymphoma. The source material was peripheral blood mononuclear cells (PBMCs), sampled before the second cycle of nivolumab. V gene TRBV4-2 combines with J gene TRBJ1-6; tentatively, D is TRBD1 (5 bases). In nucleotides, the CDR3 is TGTGCCAGCAGCCAAGATATGTTGTGGGACGACCTTCTAAGCTCCTATAATTCACCCCTCCACTTT. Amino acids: CASSQDMLWDDLLSSYNSPLHF.